This is a list of T cell receptor beta chains from one sample in a study of CD8+ T cells in alopecia areata. This table comes from immunoSEQ multiplex PCR, and its TCRdb copy is limited to in-frame clones, with some not included. Found here are some 180,000 clones, 53% of them singletons; the top ten hold 11%. The input for sequencing was CD8+ T cells sorted from blood, taken at week 24, from a patient treated with tofacitinib. These receptors were obtained from a human donor with alopecia areata. The CDR3 runs from the conserved cysteine through the conserved F or W. Each record gives: V gene, D gene, J gene, CDR3 protein. A D gene is named only where the DNA matches it firmly.

>TRBV7-9|.|TRBJ1-1
CASRSIQGDTEAFF
>TRBV5-6|TRBD1|TRBJ1-3
CASSWTGAGNTIYF
>TRBV19|TRBD2|TRBJ2-7
CASSIGLAGEQYF
>TRBV9|.|TRBJ1-2
CASSVAGGYTF
>TRBV7-2|.|TRBJ1-2
CASSFPGNYGYTF
>TRBV30|.|TRBJ2-7
CAWSVSREQQYF
>TRBV29-1|.|TRBJ1-1
CSVDNGEAFF
>TRBV4-1|.|TRBJ2-7
CASSQGRGDYEQYF
>TRBV6-5|TRBD1|TRBJ2-1
CASSMGQSYNEQFF
>TRBV6-6|.|TRBJ1-1
CASSYSEELMNTEAFF